These T cell receptor beta chains were read from a single sample in a study of identical twins. One entry per CDR3 protein results from TCRdb running MiXCR on the 5' RACE reads. The data show 250,000 or so distinct CDR3 sequences, about 8.3% seen once. These records were also assigned to another study, of yellow fever vaccine responses in identical twins.

Sequencing used CD8+ T cells sorted from blood. These receptors all come from a woman under 30 in good health. CDR3s include the opening cysteine and the closing phenylalanine or tryptophan. A D gene is named only where the DNA matches it firmly. Rows may omit the clone size; those that give it use once, few, many or a size class.

CDR3 protein: CASSHGYRGKDQPQHF
CDR3 DNA: TGTGCCAGCAGCCATGGTTACAGGGGAAAGGATCAGCCCCAGCATTTT
clone size: few
J gene: TRBJ1-5
D gene: TRBD1
V gene: TRBV3-1

CDR3 protein: CASRAGELFF
CDR3 DNA: TGTGCCAGCCGCGCCGGGGAGCTGTTTTTT
clone size: NA
J gene: TRBJ2-2
D gene: NA
V gene: TRBV12-3/TRBV12-4

CDR3 protein: CASGTSGRYYNEQFF
CDR3 DNA: TGTGCCAGCGGGACTAGCGGGAGATATTACAATGAGCAGTTCTTC
clone size: few
J gene: TRBJ2-1
D gene: TRBD2
V gene: TRBV2

CDR3 protein: CASSRAFATNEKLFF
CDR3 DNA: TGTGCCAGCAGCCGGGCTTTTGCAACTAATGAAAAACTGTTTTTT
clone size: many
J gene: TRBJ1-4
D gene: NA
V gene: TRBV11-2

CDR3 protein: CASSDISSLDETQYF
CDR3 DNA: TGTGCCAGCAGTGATATCTCGTCCCTTGATGAGACCCAGTACTTC
clone size: NA
J gene: TRBJ2-5
D gene: NA
V gene: TRBV2

CDR3 protein: CASSDIAGGSTDTQYF
CDR3 DNA: TGTGCCAGCAGCGATATAGCGGGGGGGAGCACAGATACGCAGTATTTT
clone size: many
J gene: TRBJ2-3
D gene: TRBD2
V gene: TRBV6-4

CDR3 protein: CSVEDLRTTYNEQFF
CDR3 DNA: TGCAGCGTTGAAGATCTTCGGACGACCTACAATGAGCAGTTCTTC
clone size: many
J gene: TRBJ2-1
D gene: NA
V gene: TRBV29-1

CDR3 protein: CASTSPTNEQFF
CDR3 DNA: TGTGCCAGCACCTCCCCTACAAATGAGCAGTTCTTC
clone size: NA
J gene: TRBJ2-1
D gene: NA
V gene: TRBV7-2

CDR3 protein: CASSGGMNLLRNEQFF
CDR3 DNA: TGTGCCAGCAGCGGGGGGATGAATTTATTGCGCAATGAGCAGTTCTTC
clone size: NA
J gene: TRBJ2-1
D gene: NA
V gene: TRBV11-3

CDR3 protein: CASSFSRTSGSNEQFF
CDR3 DNA: TGTGCCAGCAGCTTTTCCCGGACTAGCGGGAGCAATGAGCAGTTCTTC
clone size: NA
J gene: TRBJ2-1
D gene: TRBD2
V gene: TRBV7-9

CDR3 protein: CASSLFGDRGYEQYF
CDR3 DNA: TGTGCCAGCAGCTTATTTGGGGACAGGGGATACGAGCAGTACTTC
clone size: many
J gene: TRBJ2-7
D gene: TRBD1
V gene: TRBV11-2

CDR3 protein: CASSFRDRVFISEQYF
CDR3 DNA: TGTGCCAGCAGCTTCCGGGACAGGGTCTTTATCTCCGAGCAGTACTTC
clone size: many
J gene: TRBJ2-7
D gene: TRBD1
V gene: TRBV7-9

CDR3 protein: CASSLPLAGGVDNEQFF
CDR3 DNA: TGTGCCAGCAGTTTACCCCTAGCGGGGGGGGTCGACAATGAGCAGTTCTTC
clone size: few
J gene: TRBJ2-1
D gene: TRBD2
V gene: TRBV12-3/TRBV12-4

CDR3 protein: CASSTGLARNEQFF
CDR3 DNA: TGTGCCAGCAGCACCGGACTAGCGCGGAATGAGCAGTTCTTC
clone size: many
J gene: TRBJ2-1
D gene: TRBD2
V gene: TRBV9

CDR3 protein: CASSSHNEQFF
CDR3 DNA: TGTGCCAGCAGCAGCCACAATGAGCAGTTCTTC
clone size: many
J gene: TRBJ2-1
D gene: NA
V gene: TRBV6-5

CDR3 protein: CASSLLTDLFSYEQYF
CDR3 DNA: TGTGCCAGCAGTTTATTGACGGATCTCTTTTCCTACGAGCAGTACTTC
clone size: many
J gene: TRBJ2-7
D gene: NA
V gene: TRBV12-3/TRBV12-4

CDR3 protein: CASSTLTGSVEDEQYF
CDR3 DNA: TGTGCCAGCAGTACACTGACAGGGTCGGTTGAGGACGAGCAGTACTTC
clone size: many
J gene: TRBJ2-7
D gene: TRBD1
V gene: TRBV28

CDR3 protein: CASSRTPGTGAYEQYF
CDR3 DNA: TGTGCCAGCAGCCGGACTCCCGGGACAGGGGCCTACGAGCAGTACTTC
clone size: few
J gene: TRBJ2-7
D gene: TRBD1
V gene: TRBV7-9

CDR3 protein: CASSLRDFNYGYTF
CDR3 DNA: TGTGCCAGCAGCTTACGGGATTTTAACTATGGCTACACCTTC
clone size: few
J gene: TRBJ1-2
D gene: NA
V gene: TRBV5-8

CDR3 protein: CAISPRQGWAGELFF
CDR3 DNA: TGTGCCATCAGCCCCCGGCAGGGCTGGGCCGGGGAGCTGTTTTTT
clone size: NA
J gene: TRBJ2-2
D gene: NA
V gene: TRBV5-5

CDR3 protein: CASSSMTGLDTEAFF
CDR3 DNA: TGCGCCAGCAGCTCAATGACAGGGCTGGACACTGAAGCTTTCTTT
clone size: NA
J gene: TRBJ1-1
D gene: TRBD1
V gene: TRBV4-3

CDR3 protein: CASSNPGDSYGYTF
CDR3 DNA: TGTGCCAGCAGTAACCCGGGGGACAGCTATGGCTACACCTTC
clone size: few
J gene: TRBJ1-2
D gene: TRBD1
V gene: TRBV12-3/TRBV12-4

CDR3 protein: CSVDRAQETQYF
CDR3 DNA: TGCAGCGTAGACAGAGCGCAAGAGACCCAGTACTTC
clone size: many
J gene: TRBJ2-5
D gene: NA
V gene: TRBV29-1

CDR3 protein: CASSQSMGQGSNTGELFF
CDR3 DNA: TGTGCCAGCAGCCAATCCATGGGTCAGGGTTCGAACACCGGGGAGCTGTTTTTT
clone size: many
J gene: TRBJ2-2
D gene: NA
V gene: TRBV4-2

CDR3 protein: CASSFPRASEAFF
CDR3 DNA: TGTGCCAGCAGTTTCCCACGGGCTTCGGAAGCTTTCTTT
clone size: many
J gene: TRBJ1-1
D gene: NA
V gene: TRBV12-3/TRBV12-4

CDR3 protein: CASSLGPSNQPQHF
CDR3 DNA: TGTGCCAGCAGCTTAGGCCCTAGCAATCAGCCCCAGCATTTT
clone size: NA
J gene: TRBJ1-5
D gene: NA
V gene: TRBV7-9

CDR3 protein: CASSPRTSGSGRETQYF
CDR3 DNA: TGTGCCAGCAGCCCTAGGACTAGCGGGAGTGGGCGAGAGACCCAGTACTTC
clone size: few
J gene: TRBJ2-5
D gene: TRBD2
V gene: TRBV4-2

CDR3 protein: CASSLGSRTGGSEQYF
CDR3 DNA: TGTGCCAGCAGCTTAGGATCCCGGACAGGGGGCTCCGAGCAGTACTTC
clone size: few
J gene: TRBJ2-7
D gene: TRBD1
V gene: TRBV7-8

CDR3 protein: CASSRLTSGGADWGTQYF
CDR3 DNA: TGTGCCAGCAGCCGCCTGACTAGCGGGGGGGCCGATTGGGGGACCCAGTACTTC
clone size: few
J gene: TRBJ2-5
D gene: TRBD2
V gene: TRBV4-2

CDR3 protein: CAIRLAKSGEQYF
CDR3 DNA: TGTGCCATCAGACTAGCGAAAAGCGGCGAGCAGTACTTC
clone size: few
J gene: TRBJ2-7
D gene: TRBD2
V gene: TRBV10-3

CDR3 protein: CASSDAGTGSSYEQYF
CDR3 DNA: TGTGCCAGCAGTGATGCCGGGACAGGGAGCTCCTACGAGCAGTACTTC
clone size: few
J gene: TRBJ2-7
D gene: TRBD1
V gene: TRBV6-1

CDR3 protein: CASSSLTTSSPGELFF
CDR3 DNA: TGTGCCAGCAGCTCCCTGACTACCAGTTCGCCCGGGGAGCTGTTTTTT
clone size: NA
J gene: TRBJ2-2
D gene: NA
V gene: TRBV7-2

CDR3 protein: CSVEDGALGLKDPTF
CDR3 DNA: TGCAGCGTTGAAGATGGAGCCCTAGGGTTGAAGGATCCCACCTTC
clone size: few
J gene: TRBJ1-2
D gene: NA
V gene: TRBV29-1